This T cell receptor beta chain appears in the sequencing data of a study of T cell responses to AZD1222 COVID-19 vaccine. About the study: The study pooled second doses at about 4 or about 12 weeks.

Study conclusions and caveats: Epitopes outside B.1.351 and B.1.1.7 mutated regions reportedly drew nearly half of spike TCRs. Spike-specific TCR breadth and depth rose after two AZD1222 doses.

Trimming left V 8 bases short and J 2 bases short, with 16 bases between. CDR1 and CDR2 (germline): SNHLY, FYNNEI. CDR3 length: 14 amino acids. The data were produced by immunoSEQ multiplex PCR, yet TCRdb's version contains in-frame clones alone and is incomplete. The sample records over 110,000 clones, more than 85% being singletons. A remark on this clone: As yet, its antigen is unknown.

The V gene is TRBV2, the J gene TRBJ2-7; D is perhaps TRBD1 (5 bases). The origin of this receptor is an adult in good health. The material was peripheral blood, obtained on day 0 of AZD1222 vaccination. This CDR3 reads CASEPDTGTYEQYF. Here the CDR3 DNA reads TGTGCCAGCGAACCGGACACCGGAACCTACGAGCAGTACTTC.